This T cell receptor (beta chain) was sequenced in a study of blood T cell repertoires in COVID-19. Study-wide background: The United States, Italy and Spain were the sources of the acute and convalescent COVID-19 samples.

The V gene end was trimmed by 4 bases and the J gene end by 9 bases; junction bases not matched to a gene: 9. In germline, CDR1 is ENHRY, CDR2 SYGVKD. The CDR3 is 14 amino acids. The data were produced by immunoSEQ multiplex PCR, yet TCRdb's version contains in-frame clones alone and is incomplete. In the table there are about 55,000 clones, 87% of which are singletons. This chain links TRBV10-3 with TRBJ2-1; 7 positions agree with TRBD2. The TCR sequence derives from a man aged 40-49 years with COVID-19, enrolled during active disease. The specimen sequenced was peripheral blood. CDR3 nucleotide sequence: TGTGCCATCAGTGTGGCGGGAGTTGACACTGAGCAGTTCTTC. This gives the protein CAISVAGVDTEQFF.